The entry below describes one TCR beta chain. This sample also contains other DNA sequences that code for the same CDR3. The data were taken from a study of control samples from healthy donors and cancer patients. Trimming took off 5 bases at V and 2 bases at J, with 0 bases between the two ends. CDR3 size: 10 residues. Germline CDR1 SNHLY, CDR2 FYNNEI. TCRdb keeps only in-frame clones here, not all; method: immunoSEQ multiplex PCR. The sample has about 90,000 clones, 75% to 95% seen once. This rearrangement joins TRBV2 to TRBJ2-5, with unresolved D. The sequence was collected from a woman in her late teens or twenties in good health. Sequencing input: blood. As DNA, the CDR3 is TGTGCCAGCAGTCAAGAGACCCAGTACTTC. Amino acid sequence: CASSQETQYF.